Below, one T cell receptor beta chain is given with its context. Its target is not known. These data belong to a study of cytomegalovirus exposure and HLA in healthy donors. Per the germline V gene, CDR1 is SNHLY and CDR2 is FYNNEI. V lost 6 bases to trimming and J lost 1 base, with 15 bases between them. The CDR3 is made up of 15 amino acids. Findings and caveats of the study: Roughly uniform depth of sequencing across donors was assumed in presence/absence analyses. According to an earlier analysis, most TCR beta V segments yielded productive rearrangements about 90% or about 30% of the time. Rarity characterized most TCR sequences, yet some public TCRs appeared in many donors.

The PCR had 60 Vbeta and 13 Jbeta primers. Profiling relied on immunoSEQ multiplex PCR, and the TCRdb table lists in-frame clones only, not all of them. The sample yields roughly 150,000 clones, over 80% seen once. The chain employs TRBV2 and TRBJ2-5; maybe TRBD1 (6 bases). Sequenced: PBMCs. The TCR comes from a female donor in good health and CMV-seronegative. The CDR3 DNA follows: TGTGCCAGCAGAGCCAGACAGGCTCTCCAAGAGACCCAGTACTTC. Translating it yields CASRARQALQETQYF. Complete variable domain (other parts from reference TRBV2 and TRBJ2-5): EPEVTQTPSHQVTQMGQEVILRCVPISNHLYFYWYRQILGQKVEFLVSFYNNEISEKSEIFDDQFSVERPDGSNFTLKIRSTKLEDSAMYFCASRARQALQETQYFGPGTRLLVL.